This record looks at one T cell receptor beta chain sequence and its context. This record belongs to a study of shared clonotypes between healthy human individuals. Sequencing used immunoSEQ multiplex PCR; TCRdb keeps in-frame clones, though not all of them. The sample has about 680,000 clones; around 73% are singletons. Trimming cost V 3 bases and J 2 bases, with 7 bases left between them. CDR3 length: 13 residues. Looked up from germline, CDR1 is MRHNA and CDR2 is SNTAGT. The source material was memory CD4+ T cells sorted from blood. Specified subset: CD45RA-negative fraction. This TCR was sampled from a young woman in good health. The gene calls are TRBV6-4 and TRBJ1-2; D remains unclear. CDR3 in amino acids: CASSDGQNYGYTF. The CDR3 DNA reads as TGTGCCAGCAGTGATGGTCAAAACTATGGCTACACCTTC.